This TCR beta chain appears in the sequencing data of a study of cytomegalovirus exposure and HLA in healthy donors. Amplification used 60 Vbeta primers and 13 Jbeta primers. TCRdb keeps only in-frame clones here, not all; method: immunoSEQ multiplex PCR. The table includes about 140,000 clones, about four fifths detected once. The CDR3 covers 14 residues. V dropped 5 bases and J dropped 7 bases, with 15 bases sitting between them. The germline V gene has CDR1 LGHNT and CDR2 FRNRAP. Sequencing was carried out using PBMCs. The chain has TRBV12-5 and TRBJ1-5, with D possibly matching TRBD1 (6 bases). This TCR was recovered from a man aged 40-49 years in good health and CMV-seronegative. The CDR3 loop is CASGPQGRVQPQHF. CDR3 bases: TGTGCTAGTGGTCCTCAGGGGAGGGTGCAGCCCCAGCATTTT.